This T cell receptor (beta chain) was captured in a study of cytomegalovirus exposure and HLA in healthy donors. The study's findings and limits: Within a later analysis, the majority of CMV-associated TCR beta chains appeared HLA-restricted. Reports showed the classifier diagnosing cytomegalovirus status with high specificity and sensitivity.

The PCR was carried out with 60 Vbeta primers and 13 Jbeta primers. Assay: immunoSEQ multiplex PCR; the TCRdb copy retains only in-frame clones and omits some. This table holds around 100,000 clones, about 80% found once. This clone came up once. Its antigen is undetermined. Sequenced sample: PBMCs. The receptor comes from a female donor in good health and CMV-seropositive.

In nucleotides, the CDR3 is TGTGCTAGTGGTCTCGTCGGGACTGGAGTAAACATTCAGTACTTC. It yields the protein CASGLVGTGVNIQYF. The chain carries TRBV12-5 and TRBJ2-4, with D possibly matching TRBD2 (6 bases). This CDR3 spans 15 amino acids. Germline V gene sequence: CDR1 LGHNT, CDR2 FRNRAP. Deletions cut 5 bases from V and 6 bases from J, with 17 bases between.